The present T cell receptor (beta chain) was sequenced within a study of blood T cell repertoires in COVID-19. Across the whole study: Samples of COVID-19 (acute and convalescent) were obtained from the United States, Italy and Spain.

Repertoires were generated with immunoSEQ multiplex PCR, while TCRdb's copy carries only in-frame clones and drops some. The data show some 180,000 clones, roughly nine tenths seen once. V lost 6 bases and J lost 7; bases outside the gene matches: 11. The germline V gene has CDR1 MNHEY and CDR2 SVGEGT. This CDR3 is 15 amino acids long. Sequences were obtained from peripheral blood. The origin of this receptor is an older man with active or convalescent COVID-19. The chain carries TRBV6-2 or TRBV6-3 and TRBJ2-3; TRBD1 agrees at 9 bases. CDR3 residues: CASSLTGTGFNTQYF. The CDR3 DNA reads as TGTGCCAGCAGCCTAACCGGGACAGGGTTTAATACGCAGTATTTT.